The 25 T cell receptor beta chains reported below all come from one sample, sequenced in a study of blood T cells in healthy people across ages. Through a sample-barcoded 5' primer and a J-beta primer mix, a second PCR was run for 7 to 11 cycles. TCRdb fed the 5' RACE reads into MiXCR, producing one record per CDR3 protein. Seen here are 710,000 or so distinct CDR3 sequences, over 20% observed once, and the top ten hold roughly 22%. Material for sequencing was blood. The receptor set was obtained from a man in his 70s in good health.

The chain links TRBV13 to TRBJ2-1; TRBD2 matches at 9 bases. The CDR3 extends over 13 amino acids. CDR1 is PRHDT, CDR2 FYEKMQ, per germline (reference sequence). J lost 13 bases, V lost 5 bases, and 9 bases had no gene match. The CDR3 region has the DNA TGTGCCAGCAGCCCTCGGGTAGCGGGAGTACAGTTCTTC. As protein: CASSPRVAGVQFF.

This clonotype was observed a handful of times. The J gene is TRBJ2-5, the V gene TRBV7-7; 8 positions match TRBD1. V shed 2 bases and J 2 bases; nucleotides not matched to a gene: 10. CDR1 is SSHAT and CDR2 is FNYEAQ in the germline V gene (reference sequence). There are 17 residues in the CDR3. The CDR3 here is CASSLRLRQGRQETQYF. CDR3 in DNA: TGTGCCAGCAGCTTACGCCTCAGACAGGGGAGGCAAGAGACCCAGTACTTC.

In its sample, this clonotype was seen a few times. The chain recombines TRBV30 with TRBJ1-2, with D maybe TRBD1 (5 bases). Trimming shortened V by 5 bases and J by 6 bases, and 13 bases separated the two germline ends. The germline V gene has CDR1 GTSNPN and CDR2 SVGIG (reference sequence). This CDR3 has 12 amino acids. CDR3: CAWSETDHGYTF. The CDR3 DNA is TGTGCCTGGTCGGAGACAGACCATGGCTACACCTTC.

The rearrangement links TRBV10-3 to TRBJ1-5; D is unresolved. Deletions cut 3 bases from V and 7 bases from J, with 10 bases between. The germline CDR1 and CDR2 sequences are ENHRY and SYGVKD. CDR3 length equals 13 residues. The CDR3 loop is CAISDQTGQPQHF. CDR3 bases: TGTGCCATCAGTGACCAGACGGGGCAGCCCCAGCATTTT.

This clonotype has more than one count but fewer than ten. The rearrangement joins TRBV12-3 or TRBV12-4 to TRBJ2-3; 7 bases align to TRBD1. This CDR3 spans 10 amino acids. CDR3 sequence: CATGADTQYF. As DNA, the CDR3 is TGTGCAACAGGGGCGGATACGCAGTATTTT.

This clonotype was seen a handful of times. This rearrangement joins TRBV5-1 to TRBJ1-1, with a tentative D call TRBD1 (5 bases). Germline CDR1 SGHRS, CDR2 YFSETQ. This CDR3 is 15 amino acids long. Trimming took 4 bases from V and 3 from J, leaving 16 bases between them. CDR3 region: CASSRLTPGDTEAFF. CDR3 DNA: TGCGCCAGCAGCAGACTTACGCCGGGGGACACTGAAGCTTTCTTT. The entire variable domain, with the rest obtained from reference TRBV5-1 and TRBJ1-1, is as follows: KAGVTQTPRYLIKTRGQQVTLSCSPISGHRSVSWYQQTPGQGLQFLFEYFSETQRNKGNFPGRFSGRQFSNSRSEMNVSTLELGDSALYLCASSRLTPGDTEAFFGQGTRLTVV.

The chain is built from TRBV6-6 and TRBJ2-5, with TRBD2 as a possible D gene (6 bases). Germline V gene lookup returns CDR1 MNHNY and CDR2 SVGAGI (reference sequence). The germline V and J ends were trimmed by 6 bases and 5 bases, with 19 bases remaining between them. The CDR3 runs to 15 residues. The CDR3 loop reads CASRRAGTRDETQYF. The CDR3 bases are TGTGCCAGCAGGCGTGCCGGGACGCGGGACGAGACCCAGTACTTC.

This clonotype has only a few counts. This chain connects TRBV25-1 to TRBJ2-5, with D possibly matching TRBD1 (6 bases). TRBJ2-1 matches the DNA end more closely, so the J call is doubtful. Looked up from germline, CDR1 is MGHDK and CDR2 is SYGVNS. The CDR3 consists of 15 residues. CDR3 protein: CASSPDSSKANEQFF. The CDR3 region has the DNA TGTGCCAGCAGCCCGGACAGTAGTAAAGCCAATGAGCAGTTCTTC.

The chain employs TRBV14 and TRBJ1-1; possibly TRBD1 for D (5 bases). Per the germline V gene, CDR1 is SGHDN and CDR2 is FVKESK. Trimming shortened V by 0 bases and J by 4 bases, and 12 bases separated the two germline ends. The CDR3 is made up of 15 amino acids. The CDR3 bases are TGTGCCAGCAGCCAAGAGTGGGGGATAGGCACTGAAGCTTTCTTT. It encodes CASSQEWGIGTEAFF. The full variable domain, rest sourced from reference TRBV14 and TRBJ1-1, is EAGVTQFPSHSVIEKGQTVTLRCDPISGHDNLYWYRRVMGKEIKFLLHFVKESKQDESGMPNNRFLAERTGGTYSTLKVQPAELEDSGVYFCASSQEWGIGTEAFFGQGTRLTVV.

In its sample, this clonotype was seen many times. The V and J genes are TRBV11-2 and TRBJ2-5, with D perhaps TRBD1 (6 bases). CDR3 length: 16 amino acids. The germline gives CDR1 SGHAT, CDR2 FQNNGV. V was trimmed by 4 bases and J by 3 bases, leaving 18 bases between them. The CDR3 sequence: CASSSGFTGYEETQYF. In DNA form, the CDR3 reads TGTGCCAGCAGCTCAGGGTTTACAGGGTATGAAGAGACCCAGTACTTC.

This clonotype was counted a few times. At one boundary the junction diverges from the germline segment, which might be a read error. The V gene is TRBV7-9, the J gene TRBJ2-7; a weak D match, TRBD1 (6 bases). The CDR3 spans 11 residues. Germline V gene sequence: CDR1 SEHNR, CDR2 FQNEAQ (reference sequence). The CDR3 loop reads CASSPPPGTSF. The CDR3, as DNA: TGTGCCAGCAGCCCGCCCCCTGGGACATCATTC.

In DNA form, the CDR3 reads TGCAGTGCAAGGAGGGACCCCACAGATACGCAGTATTTT. Encoded protein: CSARRDPTDTQYF. The V gene is TRBV20-1, the J gene TRBJ2-3, with a weak D call TRBD2 (6 bases). This CDR3 comprises 13 residues. V lost 6 bases to trimming and J lost 2 bases, with 12 bases between them. CDR1 is DFQATT, CDR2 SNEGSKA, per germline (reference sequence).

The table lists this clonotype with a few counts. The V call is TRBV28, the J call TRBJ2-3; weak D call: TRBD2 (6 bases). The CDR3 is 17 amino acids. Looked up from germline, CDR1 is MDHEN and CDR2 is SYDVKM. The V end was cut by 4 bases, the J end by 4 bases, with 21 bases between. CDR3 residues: CASSSPGLKGAPDTQYF. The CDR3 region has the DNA TGTGCCAGCAGTTCCCCGGGACTTAAAGGGGCCCCAGATACGCAGTATTTT.

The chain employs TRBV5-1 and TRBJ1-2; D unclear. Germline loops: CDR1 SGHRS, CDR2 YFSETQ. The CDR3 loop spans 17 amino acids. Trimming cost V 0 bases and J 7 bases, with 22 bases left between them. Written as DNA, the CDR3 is TGCGCCAGCAGCTTGGAGTTCCAGTTAGCGGGAAATACTGGCTACACCTTC. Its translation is CASSLEFQLAGNTGYTF.

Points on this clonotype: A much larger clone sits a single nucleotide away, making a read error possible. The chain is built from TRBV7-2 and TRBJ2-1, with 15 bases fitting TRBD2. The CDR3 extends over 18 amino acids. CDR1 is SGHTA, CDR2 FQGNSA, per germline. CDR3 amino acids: CAGSFKGLAGGSYNEQFF. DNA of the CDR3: TGTGCCGGCAGCTTTAAGGGACTAGCGGGAGGCTCCTACAATGAGCAGTTCTTC.

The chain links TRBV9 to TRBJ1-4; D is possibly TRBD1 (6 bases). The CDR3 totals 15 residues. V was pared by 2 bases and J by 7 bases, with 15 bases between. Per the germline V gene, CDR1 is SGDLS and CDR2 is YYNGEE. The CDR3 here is CASSVVGGAGEKLFF. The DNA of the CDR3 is TGTGCCAGCAGCGTGGTGGGGGGCGCCGGTGAAAAACTGTTTTTT.

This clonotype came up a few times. The CDR3: CASSQLGIQPQHF. The DNA of the CDR3 is TGTGCCAGCAGCCAATTGGGGATTCAGCCCCAGCATTTT. The chain has TRBV3-1 and TRBJ1-5; no firm D call. This CDR3 has 13 residues. With 2 bases removed from V and 6 bases from J, the gap between germline ends came to 8 bases. CDR1 and CDR2 (germline): LGHDT, YNNKEL (reference sequence). Together with reference TRBV3-1 and TRBJ1-5, the CDR3 gives the full variable domain: DTAVSQTPKYLVTQMGNDKSIKCEQNLGHDTMYWYKQDSKKFLKIMFSYNNKELIINETVPNRFSPKSPDKAHLNLHINSLELGDSAVYFCASSQLGIQPQHFGDGTRLSIL.

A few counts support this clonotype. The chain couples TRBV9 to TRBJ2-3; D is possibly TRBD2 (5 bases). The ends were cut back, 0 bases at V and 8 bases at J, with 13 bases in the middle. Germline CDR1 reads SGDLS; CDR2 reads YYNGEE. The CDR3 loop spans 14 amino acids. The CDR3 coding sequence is TGTGCCAGCAGCGTAGGGTCTTCACGGGGTACGCAGTATTTT. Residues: CASSVGSSRGTQYF.

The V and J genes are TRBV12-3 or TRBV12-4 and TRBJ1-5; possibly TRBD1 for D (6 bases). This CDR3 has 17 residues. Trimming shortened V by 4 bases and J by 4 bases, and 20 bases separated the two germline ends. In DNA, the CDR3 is TGTGCCAGCAGTTCTACGGGGGCGGGGTTAGGAAATCAGCCCCAGCATTTT. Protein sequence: CASSSTGAGLGNQPQHF.

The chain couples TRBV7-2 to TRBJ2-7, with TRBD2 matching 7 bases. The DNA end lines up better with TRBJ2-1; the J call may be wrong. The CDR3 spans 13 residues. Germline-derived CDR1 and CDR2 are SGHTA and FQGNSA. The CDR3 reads CASSSTLANEQFF. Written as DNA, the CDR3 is TGTGCCAGCAGCTCGACACTAGCGAATGAGCAGTTCTTC.

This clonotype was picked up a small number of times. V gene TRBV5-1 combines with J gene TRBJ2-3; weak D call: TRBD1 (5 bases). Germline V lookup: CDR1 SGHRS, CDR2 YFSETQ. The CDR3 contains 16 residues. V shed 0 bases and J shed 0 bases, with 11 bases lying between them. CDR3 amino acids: CASSLGDSYSTDTQYF. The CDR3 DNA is TGCGCCAGCAGCTTGGGCGACAGTTATAGCACAGATACGCAGTATTTT.

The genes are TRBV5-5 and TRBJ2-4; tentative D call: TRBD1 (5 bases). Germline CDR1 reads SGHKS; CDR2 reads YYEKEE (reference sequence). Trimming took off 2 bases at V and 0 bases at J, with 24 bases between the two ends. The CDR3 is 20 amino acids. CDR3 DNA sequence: TGTGCCAGCAGCTTAGGCAGGTTGGCCCAGGGATCGGTAGCCAAAAACATTCAGTACTTC. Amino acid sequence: CASSLGRLAQGSVAKNIQYF.

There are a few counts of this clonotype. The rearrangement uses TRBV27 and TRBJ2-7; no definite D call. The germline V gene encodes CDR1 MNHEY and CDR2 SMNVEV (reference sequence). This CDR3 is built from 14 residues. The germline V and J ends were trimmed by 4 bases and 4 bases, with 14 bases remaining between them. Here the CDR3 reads CASSSHQGSYEQYV. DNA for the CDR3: TGTGCCAGCAGTTCCCACCAAGGTAGTTACGAGCAGTACGTC.

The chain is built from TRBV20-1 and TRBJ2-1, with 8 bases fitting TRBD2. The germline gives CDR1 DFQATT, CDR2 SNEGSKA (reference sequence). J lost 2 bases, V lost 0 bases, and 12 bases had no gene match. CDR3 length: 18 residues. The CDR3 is CSARDGGVGISPYNEQFF. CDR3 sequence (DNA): TGCAGTGCTAGAGACGGGGGGGTAGGTATATCGCCCTACAATGAGCAGTTCTTC.

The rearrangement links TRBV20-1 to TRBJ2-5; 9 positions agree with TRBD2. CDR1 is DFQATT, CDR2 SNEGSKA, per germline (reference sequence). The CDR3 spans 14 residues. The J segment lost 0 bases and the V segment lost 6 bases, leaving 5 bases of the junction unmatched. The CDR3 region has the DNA TGCAGTGCAAGGACTAGCGCGTACCAAGAGACCCAGTACTTC. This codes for CSARTSAYQETQYF.